This T cell receptor (beta chain) comes out of a study of cytomegalovirus exposure and HLA in healthy donors. Both 60 Vbeta primers and 13 Jbeta primers went into the PCR. Produced via immunoSEQ multiplex PCR; TCRdb's table is partial and in-frame only. This sample's table reports around 45,000 clones. Sequencing used PBMCs. This receptor was taken from a woman aged 25-40 years in good health and CMV-seronegative.

The CDR3 spells CASSPGTVTETQYF. The CDR3 DNA reads TGCGCCAGCAGCCCGGGGACAGTAACAGAGACCCAGTACTTC. The chain carries TRBV5-1 and TRBJ2-5; 7 bases align to TRBD1. This CDR3 is 14 amino acids long. In germline, CDR1 is SGHRS, CDR2 YFSETQ. V lost 4 bases, J lost 4 bases, and 7 bases stayed unmatched.